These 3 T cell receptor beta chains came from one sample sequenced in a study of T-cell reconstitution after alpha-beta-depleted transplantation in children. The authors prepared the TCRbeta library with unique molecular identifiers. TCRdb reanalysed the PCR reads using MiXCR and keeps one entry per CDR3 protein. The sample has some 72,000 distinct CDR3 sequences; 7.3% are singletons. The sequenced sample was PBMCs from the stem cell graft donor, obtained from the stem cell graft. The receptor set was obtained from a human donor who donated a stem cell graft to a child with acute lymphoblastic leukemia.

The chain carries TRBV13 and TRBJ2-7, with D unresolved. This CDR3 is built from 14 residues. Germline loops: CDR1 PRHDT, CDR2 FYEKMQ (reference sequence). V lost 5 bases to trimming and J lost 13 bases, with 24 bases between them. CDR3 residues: CASSAGRTDPIYYF. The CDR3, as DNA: TGTGCCAGCAGCGCCGGCCGGACGGACCCAATATACTACTTC. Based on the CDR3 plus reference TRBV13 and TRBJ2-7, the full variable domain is AAGVIQSPRHLIKEKRETATLKCYPIPRHDTVYWYQQGPGQDPQFLISFYEKMQSDKGSIPDRFSAQQFSDYHSELNMSSLELGDSALYFCASSAGRTDPIYYFGPGTRLTVT.

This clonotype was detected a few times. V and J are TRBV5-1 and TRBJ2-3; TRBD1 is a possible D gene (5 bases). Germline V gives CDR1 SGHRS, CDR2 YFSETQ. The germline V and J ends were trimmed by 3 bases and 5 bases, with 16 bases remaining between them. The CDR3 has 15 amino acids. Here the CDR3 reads CASSWLRGQGDTQYF. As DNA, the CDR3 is TGCGCCAGCAGCTGGCTAAGGGGCCAAGGAGATACGCAGTATTTT.

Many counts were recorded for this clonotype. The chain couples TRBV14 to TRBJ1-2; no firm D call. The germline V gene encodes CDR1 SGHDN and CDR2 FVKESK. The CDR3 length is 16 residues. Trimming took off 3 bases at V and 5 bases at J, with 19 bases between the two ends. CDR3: CASSQTRWRVGYGYTF. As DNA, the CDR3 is TGTGCCAGCAGCCAGACCCGGTGGAGGGTTGGGTATGGCTACACCTTC. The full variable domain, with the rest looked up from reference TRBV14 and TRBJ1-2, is EAGVTQFPSHSVIEKGQTVTLRCDPISGHDNLYWYRRVMGKEIKFLLHFVKESKQDESGMPNNRFLAERTGGTYSTLKVQPAELEDSGVYFCASSQTRWRVGYGYTFGSGTRLTVV.